This T cell receptor beta chain came from a study of blood T cells in healthy people across ages (dated by TCRdb to 2013 to 2016). In terms of the full investigation: In model experiments, template switching captured about one uniquely barcoded TCR beta cDNA molecule for every two T cells. To track age-related changes in TCR beta repertoire diversity, the study relied on deep sequencing normalized with unique cDNA molecular identifiers. The donors were split into four age groups: young (average 16 years), middle-aged (roughly 40), aged (more than 60) and long-lived (roughly 80). To avoid experimental bias, donors of different ages were randomly spread across the sequencing lanes. For two donors (one aged 18 to 30 and one aged 80 or older), the study analyzed two additional independent replicas of 1 million unique cDNA reads from the same blood draw. Here is what the overall study found, with its caveats: Estimates of total diversity from one million sequenced T cells were regarded as lower bounds and underestimates. Observed TCR beta diversity per million T cells fell roughly linearly with age, and a significant reduction was already apparent by age around 40. Compared with the aged group, the long-lived group had more naive CD4+ T cells, fewer expanded clones and increased TCR diversity, suggesting age selection. Bulk unsorted PBMC profiling prevented conclusive comparison of naive and antigen-experienced compartments. Because donor CMV infection status was unknown, age-related changes in expanded clonotypes were potentially confounded. There was a strong correlation between observed TCR beta diversity and the percentage of naive T cells measured by flow cytometry.

Systemically healthy Caucasian individuals from Russia, roughly 40 in total and aged roughly 6 to 95 years, were included as donors. Around 10 milliliters of peripheral blood were drawn from each donor into EDTA-treated Vacutainer tubes. Ficoll-Paque density-gradient centrifugation was used to isolate PBMCs, with at least 7 million per sample. Trizol reagent was used to extract total RNA from PBMCs, with at least 6 micrograms per sample. For every donor, an aliquot of PBMCs went through flow cytometry to measure the percentages of naive CD45RAhigh/CD27high T cells. The library came from 5' RACE. Instrument on record: Illumina HiSeq 2500. The second PCR ran for roughly 7 to 11 cycles and used a J-beta primer mix along with a sample-barcoded 5' primer. A unique molecular identifier was introduced onto each TCR beta cDNA molecule by a template-switch 5' adaptor carrying 12 random nucleotides. Each sample yielded at least 2.5 million CDR3-containing paired-end reads. The Mint cDNA synthesis kit, primed by a TRBC-specific oligonucleotide, was used to synthesize first-strand cDNA from all RNA. After uracil-DNA glycosylase treatment, a first 18-cycle PCR used universal primers M1SS and BC2_uni_R on all cDNA. The source study handled its data this way. Normalization of each sample was performed by random selection of 1 million high-quality reads, each carrying a distinct molecular identifier. Instead of being binned into consensus sequences, reads with shared molecular identifiers were discarded. MiTCR, run with a Q25 quality threshold and the strictest error-elimination algorithm, handled CDR3 identification, clonotype clustering and error correction. A nonparametric unseen species model with Euler transformation was used to estimate lower-bound total TCR beta diversity. TCRdb itself trimmed the public reads at Q25 with fastp, ran MiXCR and retained productive beta chains. Every entry covers one CDR3 protein and lists the most common genes and DNA from its rows. The V and J calls and clone size come from TCRdb's table, not from the authors' own analysis. The sample table contains approximately 1.5 million distinct CDR3 sequences; only one count was recorded for approximately 39% of them. The top ten constitute approximately 4% of the sample.

The CDR3 starts with the cysteine, ends with the phenylalanine, and has 14 residues. Kept here is only the CDR3 DNA, which spans 42 bases and is read in frame from base 1. Per the germline V gene, SGHTA is the CDR1 and FQGNSA is the CDR2. A distance of 10 bases separates the germline ends of V and J, which lose 1 base and 6 bases respectively. This clonotype was picked up a small number of times. Its antigen is unknown. Base-call qualities are not available, and no considerably larger clone is one nucleotide away. What was sequenced was blood. The chain uses TRBV7-2 and TRBJ2-1; 5 matching bases give a weak D call of TRBD2. The sequence derives from a woman aged 18 to 35 in good health. CDR3 reads: CASSLGGDSNEQFF. The DNA reads as follows: TGTGCCAGCAGCTTAGGGGGAGACTCCAATGAGCAGTTCTTC.